This section outlines one TCR beta chain sequence together with its context. The entry originates in a study of long-term antiretroviral therapy in people with HIV. The CDR3 has 16 residues. The germline V gene encodes CDR1 LGHNA and CDR2 YNFKEQ. V was pared by 0 bases and J by 0 bases, with 12 bases between. Survey-level resolution applied to immunoSEQ assay v3.0. Measured with immunoSEQ multiplex PCR; TCRdb has only the in-frame clones, and not every one. The data hold about 21,000 clones, with roughly four fifths observed a single time. The starting material was unsorted PBMCs, obtained less than 1.8 years before starting antiretroviral therapy. This receptor was identified in a woman aged 35 to 49 with HIV. The chain employs TRBV4-2 and TRBJ2-7; D perhaps matches TRBD2 (5 bases). The CDR3 DNA is TGTGCCAGCAGCCAAGATGTGCGGGCATCCTCCTACGAGCAGTACTTC. Protein sequence: CASSQDVRASSYEQYF.